Each of the 15 T cell receptor beta chains below was sequenced from the same sample in a study of blood T cell repertoires in COVID-19. This table comes from immunoSEQ multiplex PCR, and its TCRdb copy is limited to in-frame clones, with some not included. The table has approximately 200,000 clones, around 82% seen once. Sample: peripheral blood. These receptors all stem from a woman aged 25 to 39 who had recovered from COVID-19.

V is TRBV24-1 and J is TRBJ1-1, with a weak D call TRBD1 (6 bases). This CDR3 is 13 amino acids long. Germline CDR1 reads KGHDR; CDR2 reads SFDVKD. Trimming stripped 5 bases from V and 5 bases from J, with 11 bases between. This CDR3 is CATSAGVLTEAFF. The DNA for the CDR3 is TGTGCCACCAGTGCAGGGGTGCTGACTGAAGCTTTCTTT.

This chain uses TRBV6-1 with TRBJ2-1; 7 positions agree with TRBD2. Unmatched junction bases numbered 5, after V lost 2 bases and J lost 1 base. The V gene's germline CDR1 is MNHNS and CDR2 SASEGT. This CDR3 region has 16 residues. CDR3 protein: CASSELAVNSYNEQFF. CDR3 DNA: TGTGCCAGCAGTGAACTAGCGGTCAATTCCTACAATGAGCAGTTCTTC.

V is TRBV24-1 and J is TRBJ2-3, with D maybe TRBD2 (7 bases). This CDR3 has 16 amino acids. Germline values: CDR1 KGHDR, CDR2 SFDVKD. V was pared by 5 bases and J by 0 bases, with 14 bases between. This chain's CDR3 is CATSVRGGLSTDTQYF. The DNA of the CDR3 is TGTGCCACCAGTGTAAGGGGGGGCCTTAGCACAGATACGCAGTATTTT.

The chain links TRBV4-1 to TRBJ2-7, with 10 bases matching TRBD1. Germline V gene sequence: CDR1 MGHRA, CDR2 YSYEKL. The J segment lost 4 bases and the V segment lost 3 bases, leaving 6 bases of the junction unmatched. This CDR3 region has 15 residues. CDR3 sequence (DNA): TGCGCCAGCAGCCAGACAGGGGGCGCGCAGTACGAGCAGTACTTC. It yields the protein CASSQTGGAQYEQYF.

The chain is built from TRBV11-2 and TRBJ2-7; the match to TRBD2 covers 11 bases. CDR1 and CDR2 from the germline V gene are SGHAT and FQNNGV. The CDR3 is 15 amino acids. V gave up 6 bases and J gave up 0 bases; unmatched junction bases: 4. In DNA, the CDR3 is TGTGCCAGCAGGCGAACTAGCGGGAGCTCCTACGAGCAGTACTTC. Protein product: CASRRTSGSSYEQYF.

This rearrangement joins TRBV4-1 to TRBJ2-1; 11 bases agree with TRBD2. CDR3 length equals 16 residues. Germline CDR1 MGHRA, CDR2 YSYEKL. With V trimmed by 3 bases and J by 7 bases, 8 bases remained unmatched. The CDR3: CASSHSGLAASNEQFF. The DNA for the CDR3 is TGCGCCAGCAGCCATTCGGGACTAGCGGCTTCTAATGAGCAGTTCTTC.

The J gene is TRBJ2-6, the V gene TRBV30, with 10 nucleotides matching TRBD1. V dropped 6 bases and J dropped 3; count of bases not matched to a gene: 5. The CDR3 length is 15 residues. Per germline, CDR1 GTSNPN and CDR2 SVGIG (reference sequence). The CDR3 loop reads CACGRDRGGANVLTF. The CDR3 coding sequence is TGTGCCTGTGGCCGGGACAGGGGTGGGGCCAACGTCCTGACTTTC.

The chain carries TRBV5-4 and TRBJ2-1; 11 nucleotides line up with TRBD2. V lost 1 base to trimming and J lost 0 bases; unmatched junction nucleotides: 6. Germline V CDR1 and CDR2: SGHNT, YYREEE (reference sequence). This CDR3 is built from 18 residues. The CDR3 DNA sequence: TGTGCCAGCAGCTTGCGGGTAGCGGGAGGGAGCTCCTACAATGAGCAGTTCTTC. This codes for CASSLRVAGGSSYNEQFF.

The V call is TRBV11-2, the J call TRBJ2-7; weak D call: TRBD1 (5 bases). V dropped 3 bases and J dropped 4 bases, with 10 bases sitting between them. CDR1 is SGHAT, CDR2 FQNNGV, per germline. This CDR3 contains 13 residues. CDR3: CASSLTVEYEQYF. In DNA form, the CDR3 reads TGTGCCAGCAGCTTGACAGTAGAGTACGAGCAGTACTTC. Supplemented by reference TRBV11-2 and TRBJ2-7, the full variable domain reads EAGVAQSPRYKIIEKRQSVAFWCNPISGHATLYWYQQILGQGPKLLIQFQNNGVVDDSQLPKDRFSAERLKGVDSTLKIQPAKLEDSAVYLCASSLTVEYEQYFGPGTRLTVT.

The rearrangement joins TRBV28 to TRBJ2-7, with D unresolved. The CDR3 runs to 14 residues. Trimming stripped 5 bases from V and 5 bases from J, with 16 bases between. Germline lookup yields CDR1 MDHEN and CDR2 SYDVKM. The CDR3 nucleotides are TGTGCCAGCAGTCTGAACTCTCCGTTGGACGAGCAGTACTTC. Protein: CASSLNSPLDEQYF.

V usage is TRBV29-1 and J usage is TRBJ1-4, with 8 bases aligning to TRBD1. CDR3 size: 14 residues. With 7 bases clipped from V and 7 bases from J, the junction kept 11 bases outside the gene matches. Looked up from germline, CDR1 is SQVTM and CDR2 is ANQGSEA. The CDR3 DNA reads as TGCAGCGCCCAACCCCAGGGGGCCGGTGAAAAACTGTTTTTT. Amino acids: CSAQPQGAGEKLFF.

This chain links TRBV19 with TRBJ2-3; TRBD1 agrees at 9 bases. This CDR3 is 14 amino acids long. V trimming: 7 bases; J trimming: 4 bases; junction bases outside the gene matches: 6. Germline V gene lookup returns CDR1 LNHDA and CDR2 SQIVND (reference sequence). CDR3 sequence (DNA): TGTGCCAGTACCGGGACAGGGAGAGCAGATACGCAGTATTTT. This sequence encodes CASTGTGRADTQYF.

The chain carries TRBV29-1 and TRBJ2-1; D is possibly TRBD2 (5 bases). The CDR3 has 17 residues. The V end was cut by 1 base, the J end by 6 bases, with 22 bases between. From germline, CDR1 is SQVTM and CDR2 ANQGSEA. The CDR3, as DNA: TGCAGCGTTGAAGGTGGGAGCCGGGCCTCATGGGGCAATGAGCAGTTCTTC. Translated: CSVEGGSRASWGNEQFF.

The chain combines TRBV11-2 with TRBJ2-5, with TRBD1 matching 11 bases. The CDR3 extends over 17 amino acids. CDR1 and CDR2 from the germline V gene are SGHAT and FQNNGV. V was clipped by 5 bases and J by 1 base; unmatched bases: 9. The CDR3 DNA is TGTGCCAGCAGCCCCAGGGACAGGGGGGTGATCCAAGAGACCCAGTACTTC. This sequence encodes CASSPRDRGVIQETQYF. Full variable domain (remainder filled in from reference TRBV11-2 and TRBJ2-5): EAGVAQSPRYKIIEKRQSVAFWCNPISGHATLYWYQQILGQGPKLLIQFQNNGVVDDSQLPKDRFSAERLKGVDSTLKIQPAKLEDSAVYLCASSPRDRGVIQETQYFGPGTRLLVL.

The V and J genes are TRBV6-5 and TRBJ1-2, with 7 bases lining up with TRBD1. This CDR3 contains 15 residues. The ends lost 7 bases at V and 6 bases at J; junction bases unmatched: 14. CDR1 and CDR2 from the germline V gene are MNHEY and SVGAGI. The CDR3 here is CASTSPEGRGDGYTF. DNA for the CDR3: TGTGCCAGCACCTCTCCGGAGGGCAGGGGGGATGGCTACACCTTC.